This is a list of T cell receptor beta chains from one sample in a study of cytomegalovirus exposure and HLA in healthy donors. Data came from immunoSEQ multiplex PCR; TCRdb stores just in-frame clones and leaves some out. The profile covers approximately 150,000 clones, with 80% appearing a single time and over 13% taken by the ten largest. Source material: PBMCs. The receptor source for this set is a woman between 40 and 55 years old in good health and CMV-seronegative. CDR3s include the opening cysteine and the closing phenylalanine or tryptophan. D genes are given only for firm matches. Expanded clones are given a class, and other clones once, few, many or no size at all.

clone size	V gene	J gene	D gene	CDR3 DNA	CDR3 protein
-	TRBV19	TRBJ1-4	TRBD1	TGTGCCAGTAGTAAGACAGGGGTCGGGGAAAAACTGTTTTTT	CASSKTGVGEKLFF
-	TRBV25-1	TRBJ2-3	-	TGTGCCAGCAGTGGGGCGAGGGGCACAGATACGCAGTATTTT	CASSGARGTDTQYF
-	TRBV28	TRBJ2-2	TRBD2	TGTGCCGCTGCTCAGCGGGGAATCGGCGGGGAGCTGTTTTTT	CAAAQRGIGGELFF
few	TRBV4-3	TRBJ2-6	-	TGCGCCAGCAGCCAAGTTCTCGGGGGCTCTGGGGCCAACGTCCTGACTTTC	CASSQVLGGSGANVLTF
few	TRBV6-5	TRBJ2-7	-	TGTGCCAGCAGAATATCCTACGAGCAGTACTTC	CASRISYEQYF
-	TRBV28	TRBJ2-1	TRBD2	TGTGCCAGCAGTTTAGCGGGAGCTAACTACAATGAGCAGTTCTTC	CASSLAGANYNEQFF
-	TRBV5-4	TRBJ2-7	-	TGTGCCAGCAGCTTTGGGAGAGATTACGAGCAGTACTTC	CASSFGRDYEQYF
-	TRBV19	TRBJ2-3	-	TGTGCCAGTAGTATAGGTGGTTCAGCGGATACGCAGTATTTT	CASSIGGSADTQYF
-	TRBV5-1	TRBJ1-1	-	TGCGCCAGCAGTAATTCAGGGTCGCGGACTGAAGCTTTCTTT	CASSNSGSRTEAFF
-	TRBV10-3	TRBJ2-1	-	TGTGCCATCAGCGATAAAGAGACTAGTTTCAATGAGCAGTTCTTC	CAISDKETSFNEQFF
-	TRBV6-6	TRBJ2-7	TRBD2	TGTGCCAGCAGTTACTCGTCTAGCGGGAGACAGTACTTC	CASSYSSSGRQYF
-	TRBV28	TRBJ1-2	-	TGTGCCAGCACCCCCGGGGGATACTATGGCTACACCTTC	CASTPGGYYGYTF
-	TRBV5-1	TRBJ2-5	-	TGCGCCAGCAGCCCGGGACAACATATCGGGGAGACCCAGTACTTC	CASSPGQHIGETQYF
-	TRBV28	TRBJ2-5	-	TGTGCCAGCAGTAGGATGGGGGCGAAGCTCCAAGAGACCCAGTACTTC	CASSRMGAKLQETQYF
-	TRBV28	TRBJ2-2	TRBD2	TGTGCCAGCACCGGGGAGGGCGCGAACACCGGGGAGCTGTTTTTT	CASTGEGANTGELFF
-	TRBV27	TRBJ1-1	-	TGTGCCAGCAGTCTCATCGGACAGGAAGCTTTCTTT	CASSLIGQEAFF
-	TRBV19	TRBJ1-4	-	TGTGCCAGTAGTACCGGGCAGGGGAATGAAAAACTGTTTTTT	CASSTGQGNEKLFF
-	TRBV7-9	TRBJ1-2	-	TGTTCCAGCAGCTTGTTGGGAGCAGATGGCTACACCTTC	CSSSLLGADGYTF
-	TRBV2	TRBJ2-2	TRBD2	TGTGCCAGCCGGTTATTTAGCGGGAGCCCCGGGGAGCTGTTTTTT	CASRLFSGSPGELFF
-	TRBV28	TRBJ1-1	TRBD1	TGTGCCAGCAGTTTGGACAGGGCTGGGAACACTGAAGCTTTCTTT	CASSLDRAGNTEAFF
-	TRBV28	TRBJ1-5	TRBD1	TGTGCCAGTCTGGGACAGGCCCATCAGCCCCAGCATTTT	CASLGQAHQPQHF
-	TRBV5-1	TRBJ2-7	-	TGCGCCAGCAGCTTGAGGCAGGGGTTCTCCTACGAGCAGTACTTC	CASSLRQGFSYEQYF
-	TRBV19	TRBJ2-6	TRBD1	TGTGCCAGTGCCGACTTAACAGGGGTCACCTCCTCTGGGGCCAACGTCCTGACTTTC	CASADLTGVTSSGANVLTF
-	TRBV5-6	TRBJ2-5	-	TGTGCCAGCAGTCTCCCTACGGGCCAAGAGACCCAGTACTTC	CASSLPTGQETQYF
-	TRBV5-4	TRBJ2-3	TRBD1	TGTGCCAGCAGCACCGACAGGGTCATTTTAAGCACAGATACGCAGTATTTT	CASSTDRVILSTDTQYF
-	TRBV2	TRBJ2-7	-	TGTGCCAGCGGGGGCGGTCCCTACGAGCAGTACTTC	CASGGGPYEQYF
-	TRBV19	TRBJ1-5	-	TGTGCCACTCTTCTAGGCGAGAATAGCAATCAGCCCCAGCATTTT	CATLLGENSNQPQHF
-	TRBV19	TRBJ1-5	-	TGTGCCAGTAGTAAAGGAGGAGGGCGCGATCAGCCCCAGCATTTT	CASSKGGGRDQPQHF
few	TRBV7-3	TRBJ1-1	TRBD1	TGTGCCAGCAGCTGGGACAGCGCGCCAAACACTGAAGCTTTCTTT	CASSWDSAPNTEAFF
-	TRBV18	TRBJ2-4	TRBD2	TGTGCCAGCTCACCATTAGCGGGGGCCAACATTCAGTACTTC	CASSPLAGANIQYF
-	TRBV7-7	TRBJ2-5	TRBD2	TGTGCTAGCAGCTTAGCGGGAGTGGGTGAGACCCAGTACTTC	CASSLAGVGETQYF
-	TRBV10-3	TRBJ2-2	TRBD2	TGTGCCAGTAGGGCTAGCGGGGCCGGGGAGCTGTTTTTT	CASRASGAGELFF
-	TRBV11-2	TRBJ2-1	TRBD2	TGTGCCAGCAGCGGAAGGGGAGGACTAGCGGGAGGACCCTACAATGAGCAGTTCTTC	CASSGRGGLAGGPYNEQFF
-	TRBV6-5	TRBJ1-4	-	TGTGCCAGCAGTTCAAGAGCGGAGCCCAATGAAAAACTGTTTTTT	CASSSRAEPNEKLFF
-	TRBV14	TRBJ2-1	TRBD2	TGTGCCAGCAGCCAAGATAAGACTAGCGGGAGGGGGGGGCAGTTCTTC	CASSQDKTSGRGGQFF
-	TRBV29-1	TRBJ2-1	-	TGCAGCGTTGGAGCGGGCCTTGAGCAGTTCTTC	CSVGAGLEQFF
-	TRBV10-3	TRBJ1-1	-	TGTGCCATCACTGACACATTGAACACTGAAGCTTTCTTT	CAITDTLNTEAFF
-	TRBV7-2	TRBJ2-3	-	TGTGCCAGCAGACATGGCCCTACGGGGGTTAGCACAGATACGCAGTATTTT	CASRHGPTGVSTDTQYF
-	TRBV30	TRBJ1-6	-	TGTGCCTGGAGTCAGGGCTCCTATAATTCACCCCTCCACTTT	CAWSQGSYNSPLHF
-	TRBV5-6	TRBJ2-7	TRBD1	TGTGCCAGCAGCAGGGGGACAGGGAGCTACGAGCAGTACTTC	CASSRGTGSYEQYF
-	TRBV6-1	TRBJ1-5	-	TGTGCCAGCAGTGAATACCGGTTTCGTATTAGCAATCAGCCCCAGCATTTT	CASSEYRFRISNQPQHF
-	TRBV19	TRBJ1-5	-	TGTGCCAGTACCTCGGACAGAAATCGGCCCCAGCATTTT	CASTSDRNRPQHF
few	TRBV7-3	TRBJ2-1	TRBD1	TGTGCCAGCAGCTTAGAGTCAGGGGGCTACAATGAGCAGTTCTTC	CASSLESGGYNEQFF
-	TRBV4-2	TRBJ1-2	-	TGTGCCAGCAGCAATGTTATCCGGGGGTTTGACTATGGCTACACCTTC	CASSNVIRGFDYGYTF
-	TRBV27	TRBJ1-6	-	TGTGCCAGCAGCCCAAAGCGACAGTCCTATAATTCACCCCTCCACTTT	CASSPKRQSYNSPLHF
-	TRBV9	TRBJ2-2	TRBD2	TGTGCCAGCAGCGTTCGCGAGACTAGCATATCCCTCGGGGAGCTGTTTTTT	CASSVRETSISLGELFF
-	TRBV10-3	TRBJ1-5	TRBD1	TGTGCCATCAGCAACAATGACAGGGGAAGTCAGCCCCAGCATTTT	CAISNNDRGSQPQHF
-	TRBV28	TRBJ2-7	TRBD2	TGTGCCAGCAGTCCAGTGACTAGCGGGGACTACGAGCAGTACTTC	CASSPVTSGDYEQYF
-	TRBV7-2	TRBJ2-1	-	TGTGCCAGCAGCTCGACCAGCGGCGCAGGACCTTTTCATGAGCAGTTCTTC	CASSSTSGAGPFHEQFF
-	TRBV4-1	TRBJ1-1	-	TGCGCCAGCCTTTCCAAAGTCCTCAGGAGGTTGGCCACTGAAGCTTTCTTT	CASLSKVLRRLATEAFF
-	TRBV12-5	TRBJ1-1	TRBD1	TGTGCTAGTGGTTTGGTACTAGAGAGGGGGCTGTGCACTGAAGCTTTCTTT	CASGLVLERGLCTEAFF
few	TRBV21-1	TRBJ2-1	-	TGTGCCAGCAGCAAAGTTCGGTCTAGCGGGGTTCTTTGCAATGAGCAGTTCTTC	CASSKVRSSGVLCNEQFF
-	TRBV7-2	TRBJ2-2	-	TGTGCCAGCAGCTTAGCGCTGTGGCCCGGGGAGCTGTTTTTT	CASSLALWPGELFF